Listed below are T cell receptor beta chains from one sample, sequenced in a study of blood T cell repertoires in COVID-19. Generated by immunoSEQ multiplex PCR, the TCRdb table keeps only in-frame clones and is missing some. The sample consists of approximately 69,000 clones, over 70% of them appearing once. The sample consisted of peripheral blood. The receptors stem from a man aged 55 to 70 with acute or convalescent COVID-19. Both conserved end residues are part of each CDR3. The D gene is left open where the match is weak. Only part of the rows carry a size: once, few, many, or a class if the clone is expanded.

J gene | clone size | D gene | V gene | CDR3 DNA | CDR3 protein
TRBJ1-5 | - | - | TRBV7-8 | TGTGCCAGCAGCCTCCTTAGGGAGGGGCAGCCCCAGCATTTT | CASSLLREGQPQHF
TRBJ2-7 | - | - | TRBV10-3 | TGTGCCATCAGTGAGCCCGGTGCGGTACCCTACGAGCAGTACTTC | CAISEPGAVPYEQYF
TRBJ1-5 | - | - | TRBV6-1 | TGTGCCAGCAGTGAGGGCCCCGGGAGAAATCAGCCCCAGCATTTT | CASSEGPGRNQPQHF
TRBJ2-3 | - | - | TRBV7-2 | TGTGCCAGCAGCTTGGGGGGTGGTGGAGATACGCAGTATTTT | CASSLGGGGDTQYF
TRBJ1-6 | - | TRBD1 | TRBV19 | TGTGCCAGTGATAACCGGGACAGGAATTCACCCCTCCACTTT | CASDNRDRNSPLHF
TRBJ1-6 | - | - | TRBV7-3 | TGTGCCAGCAGCCCATACGCACAGGGTCTGAATTCACCCCTCCACTTT | CASSPYAQGLNSPLHF
TRBJ1-6 | - | TRBD1 | TRBV13 | TGTGCCAGCAGCCCCGGGGGACAGGGGGCAGGTAATTCACCCCTCCACTTT | CASSPGGQGAGNSPLHF
TRBJ2-5 | - | - | TRBV7-9 | TGTGCCAGCAGCTTGAAGCTCCAAGAGACCCAGTACTTC | CASSLKLQETQYF
TRBJ2-1 | - | TRBD2 | TRBV9 | TGTGCCAGCACCCCTCCGGGACTAACGTACAATGAGCAGTTCTTC | CASTPPGLTYNEQFF
TRBJ2-2 | - | - | TRBV6-5 | TGTGCCAGCAGTTACGGCGGGATTGGCGCCGGGGAGCTGTTTTTT | CASSYGGIGAGELFF
TRBJ1-6 | once | - | TRBV5-1 | TGCGCCAGCAGCTTGGGGCAGGCAGGAGGCTCCTATAATTCACCCCTCCACTTT | CASSLGQAGGSYNSPLHF
TRBJ1-1 | - | TRBD1 | TRBV9 | TGTGCCAGCAGCCTTTTAGGGACAGGGCGAAACACCTATGAAGCTTTCTTT | CASSLLGTGRNTYEAFF
TRBJ2-7 | - | TRBD2 | TRBV3-1/TRBV3-2 | TGTGCCAGCAGCAAAAGACCGGGGGGGGCCTCATACGAGCAGTACTTC | CASSKRPGGASYEQYF
TRBJ2-5 | - | TRBD2 | TRBV12-3/TRBV12-4 | TGTGCCAGCAGTCCAGCGGGGGGGTCGGACCAGTACTTC | CASSPAGGSDQYF
TRBJ2-5 | - | TRBD1 | TRBV6-5 | TGTGCCAGCAGTTACAAGGGGACAGGTTGGGGGGAGACCCAGTACTTC | CASSYKGTGWGETQYF
TRBJ2-1 | - | - | TRBV13 | TGTGCCAGCAGCTTAGTACTAGGGCAGTTCTTC | CASSLVLGQFF
TRBJ2-7 | few | - | TRBV7-3 | TGTGCCAGCAACGTTCGACCGGACAGACCTGCTTACTACGAGCAGTACTTC | CASNVRPDRPAYYEQYF
TRBJ1-1 | - | TRBD1 | TRBV5-4 | TGTGCCAGCAGCTCCCGGGACAGAGTCACTGAAGCTTTCTTT | CASSSRDRVTEAFF
TRBJ1-2 | - | - | TRBV4-3 | TGCGCCAGCAGCCAAGTCTTACAGCGGGGCTACACCTTC | CASSQVLQRGYTF
TRBJ1-2 | few | TRBD1 | TRBV11-2 | TGTGCCAGCAGCTTCGCCGATTACAGGGGGAACTATGGCTACACCTTC | CASSFADYRGNYGYTF
TRBJ2-7 | - | - | TRBV11-1 | TGTGCCAGCAGCTTAGGCGGACTCCTCATTTACGAGCAGTACTTC | CASSLGGLLIYEQYF
TRBJ2-3 | - | TRBD2 | TRBV20-1 | TGCAGTGCTAGTGGGACTAGCAAGACAGATACGCAGTATTTT | CSASGTSKTDTQYF
TRBJ1-1 | - | - | TRBV5-4 | TGTGCCAGCAGCCTGCGGACAGCGAACACTGAAGCTTTCTTT | CASSLRTANTEAFF
TRBJ2-5 | - | - | TRBV19 | TGTGCCAGTAGACTGGGACATGGGGGAGAGACCCAGTACTTC | CASRLGHGGETQYF
TRBJ1-5 | - | - | TRBV6-2/TRBV6-3 | TGTGCCAGCAGTTACTTTAAAGGGGGCAATCAGCCCCAGCATTTT | CASSYFKGGNQPQHF
TRBJ2-1 | - | TRBD2 | TRBV7-2 | TGTGCCAGCAGCTCCCCGAGGCGCGGGGGGCCGACCGCCTACAATGAGCAGTTCTTC | CASSSPRRGGPTAYNEQFF
TRBJ1-5 | - | - | TRBV27 | TGTGCCAGCGCCCGGGGGGCGCTTAGCAATCAGCCCCAGCATTTT | CASARGALSNQPQHF
TRBJ2-3 | - | TRBD1 | TRBV5-8 | TGTGCCACCGGACAGGGGGCAGATACGCAGTATTTT | CATGQGADTQYF
TRBJ2-5 | - | - | TRBV2 | TGTGCCACCCTACTGGAAGGCGGTAGTGAGACCCAGTACTTC | CATLLEGGSETQYF
TRBJ2-2 | - | - | TRBV7-9 | TGTGCCAGCAGCTCCCCTTCGGACAGCGCGAACACCGGGGAGCTGTTTTTT | CASSSPSDSANTGELFF
TRBJ2-5 | - | - | TRBV5-1 | TGCGCCAGCAGCTTGGCCTCGGGTGTAGAGACCCAGTACTTC | CASSLASGVETQYF
TRBJ1-2 | - | - | TRBV12-2 | TGTGCAAGTCTAACAGGGGTAAATGGCTACACCTTC | CASLTGVNGYTF
TRBJ1-1 | - | - | TRBV10-3 | TGTGCCATCAAAGTTTCCCTTCAGGGGCGACTTCCAGGTGGAGCTTTCTTT | CAIKVSLQGRLPGGAFF
TRBJ2-5 | - | - | TRBV5-5 | TGTGCCAGCAGCTTGTACAACCCAGAGACCCAGTACTTC | CASSLYNPETQYF
TRBJ2-1 | - | TRBD2 | TRBV6-5 | TGTGCCAGCAGTTATCAGGGACTAGCAGGGAATGAGCAGTTCTTC | CASSYQGLAGNEQFF
TRBJ1-2 | once | - | TRBV24-1 | TGTGCCACCAGTGATTTGCAGGGCAGGGATGGCTACACCTTC | CATSDLQGRDGYTF
TRBJ1-2 | - | - | TRBV5-8 | TGTGCCAGCAGCCGAGACTCCATAGCGAGGACTAACTATGGCTACACCTTC | CASSRDSIARTNYGYTF
TRBJ2-7 | - | TRBD1 | TRBV24-1 | TGTGCCACCAGTGAATCGGGACAGTACTACGAGCAGTACTTC | CATSESGQYYEQYF
TRBJ1-2 | once | - | TRBV7-8 | TGTGCCAGCAGCTCTTTTGAGATCTATGGCTACACCTTC | CASSSFEIYGYTF
TRBJ1-2 | - | TRBD1 | TRBV6-2/TRBV6-3 | TGTGCCAGCAGTCGCGGGACAGGGAGTAGCTATGGCTACACCTTC | CASSRGTGSSYGYTF
TRBJ2-7 | - | - | TRBV7-9 | TGTGCCAGCAGCTTAGAGGCAGGCGAGCAGTACTTC | CASSLEAGEQYF
TRBJ2-7 | - | TRBD1 | TRBV29-1 | TGCAGCGTTAGGGCCGGGACAGCCTACGAGCAGTACTTC | CSVRAGTAYEQYF
TRBJ1-5 | - | - | TRBV6-5 | TGTGCCAGCAGTTACTCGAGTGGGGGCGGGCAGCCCCAGCATTTT | CASSYSSGGGQPQHF
TRBJ1-6 | few | - | TRBV7-9 | TGTGCCAGCAGCCCCGGGACATGGGGTTCACCCCTCCACTTT | CASSPGTWGSPLHF
TRBJ1-1 | - | - | TRBV18 | TGTGCCAGCTCACGGACAGTGAACACTGAAGCTTTCTTT | CASSRTVNTEAFF
TRBJ1-6 | - | - | TRBV9 | TGTGCCAGCAGCGACACGGGTAATTCACCCCTCCACTTT | CASSDTGNSPLHF
TRBJ1-4 | - | TRBD1 | TRBV4-1 | TGCGCCAGCAGCCCGACAGGGACTAATGAAAAACTGTTTTTT | CASSPTGTNEKLFF
TRBJ2-1 | - | - | TRBV12-5 | TGTGCTAGTGGTTTGCCCCGACAGGCCACCATACCTGAGCAGTTCTTC | CASGLPRQATIPEQFF
TRBJ1-5 | - | - | TRBV4-1 | TGCGCCAGCAGCCAAGATAGGGGTCAGCCCCAGCATTTT | CASSQDRGQPQHF
TRBJ2-2 | once | - | TRBV18 | TGTGCCAGCTCACCTTCCGGAGTATACGGGGAGCTGTTTTTT | CASSPSGVYGELFF
TRBJ1-3 | - | - | TRBV6-5 | TGTGCCAGCAGTTACCAGGGGACTGGAAACACCATATATTTT | CASSYQGTGNTIYF
TRBJ2-7 | - | - | TRBV6-5 | TGTGCCAGCAAATCGGGACAATCCTACGAGCAGTACTTC | CASKSGQSYEQYF
TRBJ1-2 | once | - | TRBV7-2 | TGTGCCAGCAGCTTAGTCCAGGGTGATGGCTACACCTTC | CASSLVQGDGYTF
TRBJ1-2 | few | - | TRBV29-1 | TGCAGCGTGGGGTGGGGAGAGGGAGGCTACACCTTC | CSVGWGEGGYTF
TRBJ2-2 | few | - | TRBV24-1 | TGTGCCACCAGTGATCCCCAGGGTTATACCGGGGAGCTGTTTTTT | CATSDPQGYTGELFF
TRBJ2-2 | - | - | TRBV5-5 | TGTGCCAGCAGCCCCCTAGCTTTGGCCAACACCGGGGAGCTGTTTTTT | CASSPLALANTGELFF